This TCR beta chain was recovered during a study of blood T cell repertoires in COVID-19. Study-wide background: The origin of the acute and convalescent COVID-19 samples was the United States, Italy and Spain. T cells, B-cell-depleted T cells, or PBMCs supplied cDNA or gDNA.

This CDR3 comprises 15 residues. CDR1 and CDR2 from the germline V gene are MGHRA and YSYEKL. V lost 6 bases to trimming and J lost 3 bases; unmatched junction nucleotides: 8. As handled by the study authors: Amplification from reference gene primers served as the basis for estimated nucleated cell counts. Here immunoSEQ multiplex PCR was the method, and the copy in TCRdb shows in-frame clones only, minus some. D and trimming were read from the DNA, whereas the V and J calls and clone size are those reported in that table. Among about 180,000 clones listed, under 90% were seen once. The origin of this receptor is a human donor in a cohort sampled during active COVID-19. The chain links TRBV4-1 to TRBJ2-3; 8 nucleotides agree with TRBD2. The sequenced material came from peripheral blood. The CDR3 nucleotides are TGCGCCAGCAGAAAGGTCGGGGGGGCGACAGATACGCAGTATTTT. This translates into CASRKVGGATDTQYF.